Listed here is a single T cell receptor (beta chain). CD8 cells classed as naive were CD45RO-negative and positively selected for CCR7, excluding terminally differentiated effector memory CD45RA+ cells. This record belongs to a study of shared clonotypes between healthy human individuals. The assay was immunoSEQ multiplex PCR, and TCRdb's table has in-frame clones only and misses some. The data show hundreds of thousands of clones, approximately 95% seen once. The V end was cut by 3 bases, the J end by 6 bases, with 9 bases between. Germline V lookup: CDR1 MDHEN, CDR2 SYDVKM. This CDR3 contains 12 residues.

The origin of this receptor is a woman under 40 in good health. What was sequenced was naive CD8+ T cells sorted from blood. The rearrangement joins TRBV28 to TRBJ2-7, with D possibly matching TRBD2 (5 bases). The CDR3 sequence is CASSLGEAEQYF. The CDR3 coding sequence is TGTGCCAGCAGTTTGGGAGAGGCCGAGCAGTACTTC.